This T cell receptor (beta chain) was sequenced during a study of control samples from healthy donors and cancer patients. Sequencing used immunoSEQ multiplex PCR; TCRdb keeps in-frame clones, though not all of them. The sample carries roughly 370,000 clones, over 75% recorded once. This clone was seen only once. The CDR3 has 16 amino acids. The trim removed 4 bases at V and 1 base at J, leaving 6 bases unmatched. The germline CDR1 and CDR2 sequences are SNHLY and FYNNEI. Sequencing was carried out using PBMCs. This sequence originates from a man in his forties with head and neck cancer. The V call is TRBV2, the J call TRBJ1-1; TRBD1 matches 10 bases. The CDR3 here is CASSVWTGGPNTEAFF. CDR3 nucleotides: TGTGCCAGCAGTGTGTGGACAGGGGGTCCGAACACTGAAGCTTTCTTT.